A selection of T cell receptor beta chains follows, all from one sample in a study. TCRdb itself ran the 5' RACE reads through MiXCR, one entry per CDR3 protein. The sample consists of 52,000 or so distinct CDR3 sequences, less than 25% of them appearing once. Sequencing was done on a sample of tumor-infiltrating Tregs sorted from the breast tumor. Receptor source: a female donor with breast cancer. CDR3s include the opening cysteine and the closing phenylalanine or tryptophan. The D gene is left open where the match is weak. Where a row states a size, it is once, few, many or the class of an expanded clone; other rows omit it.

d_gene	v_gene	abundance	j_gene	CDR3aa	CDR3nt
-	TRBV18	-	TRBJ2-4	CASSLGDLQYF	TGTGCCAGCTCTCTTGGGGACCTACAGTACTTC
-	TRBV5-1	few	TRBJ1-1	CASSLVGSTEASF	TGCGCCAGCAGCTTAGTGGGGAGCACTGAAGCTTCCTTT
-	TRBV6-1	-	TRBJ1-1	CASSLLGTTLRTEAFF	TGTGCCAGCAGTCTCTTAGGGACAACCCTGCGAACTGAAGCTTTCTTT
-	TRBV20-1	-	TRBJ1-2	CSADTGEGYTF	TGCAGTGCTGATACAGGAGAAGGCTACACCTTC
-	TRBV7-6	-	TRBJ2-7	CASSLSRQGEQYF	TGTGCCAGCAGCTTATCTCGTCAGGGCGAGCAGTACTTC
-	TRBV29-1	many	TRBJ2-7	CSVEGDHSYEQYF	TGCAGCGTTGAAGGGGACCACTCCTACGAGCAGTACTTC
-	TRBV20-1	-	TRBJ2-3	CSASVGGWGDTQYF	TGCAGTGCTAGCGTAGGGGGTTGGGGAGATACGCAGTATTTT
-	TRBV5-1	many	TRBJ1-5	CASSLGVDPNQPQHF	TGCGCCAGCAGCTTGGGAGTCGACCCCAATCAGCCCCAGCATTTT
-	TRBV20-1	many	TRBJ2-7	CSAPGQYSYEQYF	TGCAGTGCCCCCGGACAGTATTCCTACGAGCAGTACTTC
-	TRBV6-2/TRBV6-3	few	TRBJ1-2	CASIDPRRSYGYTF	TGTGCCAGCATTGACCCGCGTAGGAGCTATGGCTACACCTTC
-	TRBV3-1	-	TRBJ2-7	CTSSQVIDGHGQYF	TGTACCAGCAGCCAAGTGATCGACGGGCACGGGCAGTACTTC
TRBD1	TRBV5-1	-	TRBJ2-5	CASSSLTGMYQETQYF	TGCGCCAGCAGCTCGTTGACAGGGATGTACCAAGAGACCCAGTACTTC
-	TRBV12-3/TRBV12-4	many	TRBJ2-6	CASRGSGGSGANVLTF	TGTGCCAGCAGGGGGTCTGGGGGCTCTGGGGCCAACGTCCTGACTTTC
-	TRBV7-2	-	TRBJ2-7	CASSLVPGGGYEQYF	TGTGCCAGCAGCTTAGTCCCAGGGGGAGGCTACGAGCAGTACTTC
-	TRBV12-3/TRBV12-4	medium-sized	TRBJ2-2	CASKRGTTGELFF	TGTGCCAGCAAACGGGGTACCACCGGGGAGCTGTTTTTT
-	TRBV7-3	many	TRBJ2-3	CASSPYITDTQYF	TGTGCCAGCAGCCCGTATATCACAGATACGCAGTATTTT
-	TRBV5-1	few	TRBJ1-2	CASSLVGQITNYGYTF	TGCGCCAGCAGCTTGGTGGGCCAGATAACTAACTATGGCTACACCTTC
-	TRBV5-1	few	TRBJ1-2	CASSFEGGYGYTF	TGCGCCAGCAGCTTCGAAGGGGGTTATGGCTACACCTTC
TRBD2	TRBV29-1	few	TRBJ2-7	CSVVLAVGTYEQYF	TGCAGCGTTGTCCTAGCGGTGGGAACCTACGAGCAGTACTTC
-	TRBV28	few	TRBJ1-1	CASSLLKAAEPKKAFF	TGTGCCAGCAGTTTATTAAAGGCAGCGGAACCGAAGAAAGCTTTCTTT
-	TRBV7-8	many	TRBJ1-1	CASSARGLGTEAFF	TGTGCCAGCAGCGCCCGGGGCCTGGGCACTGAAGCTTTCTTT
TRBD1	TRBV5-4	-	TRBJ2-4	CASSLPGQGNIQYF	TGTGCCAGCAGCCTTCCGGGACAGGGGAACATTCAGTACTTC
TRBD2	TRBV4-1	-	TRBJ2-4	CASSQGGGGRRDKNIQYF	TGCGCCAGCAGCCAAGGAGGAGGCGGGAGAAGGGACAAAAACATTCAGTACTTC
-	TRBV12-3/TRBV12-4	few	TRBJ1-2	CASSSRGGFGGYTF	TGTGCCAGCAGTTCTCGGGGGGGGTTCGGTGGCTACACCTTC
TRBD2	TRBV3-1	-	TRBJ2-1	CASSRQPLSGRAPSSYNEQFF	TGTGCCAGCAGCCGACAGCCGCTTAGCGGGAGGGCCCCCAGCTCCTACAATGAGCAGTTCTTC
-	TRBV20-1	many	TRBJ1-5	CSARDGGRRQPQHF	TGCAGTGCTAGGGATGGGGGTAGGCGTCAGCCCCAGCATTTT
-	TRBV20-1	many	TRBJ1-6	CSAREGARGNSPLHF	TGCAGTGCTAGAGAGGGGGCGCGGGGTAATTCACCCCTCCACTTT
-	TRBV29-1	few	TRBJ1-1	CSVVYRVNTEAFF	TGCAGCGTCGTCTACAGGGTGAACACTGAAGCTTTCTTT
-	TRBV2	-	TRBJ2-5	CASSKLTGETQYF	TGTGCCAGCAGTAAACTTACCGGGGAGACCCAGTACTTC
TRBD1	TRBV7-6	-	TRBJ2-7	CASSSRGPSEQYF	TGTGCCAGCAGCTCCAGGGGGCCCTCCGAGCAGTACTTC
-	TRBV7-3	few	TRBJ2-1	CASSLLGYNEQFF	TGTGCCAGCAGCTTACTCGGTTACAATGAGCAGTTCTTC
-	TRBV5-1	many	TRBJ2-1	CASSPRSGFNNEQFF	TGCGCCAGCAGCCCCCGTTCAGGATTCAACAATGAGCAGTTCTTC
-	TRBV29-1	-	TRBJ2-3	CSAVTPDTQYF	TGCAGCGCGGTCACACCAGATACGCAGTATTTT
-	TRBV5-3	few	TRBJ2-3	CARSFSILPGDTQYF	TGTGCCAGAAGCTTTTCCATTTTACCCGGGGATACGCAGTATTTT